Below, 4 T cell receptor beta chains from the same sample are listed, as sequenced in a study of beta chain features in type 1 diabetes. Since all of the isolated RNA was reverse transcribed, expressed TCRB transcripts were what got sequenced. Sequenced by immunoSEQ multiplex PCR; TCRdb stores in-frame clones only, minus some. The repertoire holds hundreds of thousands of clones, about a sixth seen once, with about 0.025% in the top ten. Sequences were obtained from naive CD4+ T cells from blood. The receptors come from a young woman in good health.

V usage is TRBV10-3 and J usage is TRBJ2-3, with 10 nucleotides matching TRBD2. Losses at the gene ends were 10 bases for V and 6 bases for J; bases not matched to a gene: 13. Germline V gene sequence: CDR1 ENHRY, CDR2 SYGVKD. This CDR3 spans 15 amino acids. The CDR3 sequence is CATAFGTSDFDTQYF. The CDR3 DNA is TGTGCCACGGCGTTCGGGACTAGCGACTTTGATACGCAGTATTTT.

CDR3 DNA: TGCGCCAGCAGCCGCGCTGCTGTTTCCAAAAACATTCAGTACTTC. Translation gives CASSRAAVSKNIQYF. The gene calls are TRBV5-1 and TRBJ2-4; D is uncertain. The CDR3 sequence is 15 residues long. Germline CDR1 SGHRS, CDR2 YFSETQ. Trimming removed 4 bases at V and 2 bases at J, with 13 bases between.

The chain carries TRBV6-4 and TRBJ2-7; 10 bases are shared with TRBD1. V shed 0 bases and J 1 base; nucleotides not matched to a gene: 6. The germline V gene has CDR1 MRHNA and CDR2 SNTAGT. The CDR3 runs to 17 residues. CDR3 sequence: CASSDSGDRGNSYEQYF. The CDR3 region has the DNA TGTGCCAGCAGTGACTCCGGGGACAGGGGAAATTCCTACGAGCAGTACTTC.

The chain joins TRBV10-3 to TRBJ2-7; 12 bases agree with TRBD2. V shed 2 bases and J 4 bases; nucleotides not matched to a gene: 0. The CDR3 extends over 14 amino acids. The germline V gene encodes CDR1 ENHRY and CDR2 SYGVKD. Written as DNA, the CDR3 is TGTGCCATCAGTGAGACTAGCGGGGGGTACGAGCAGTACTTC. Its protein is CAISETSGGYEQYF.